This entry concerns a single T cell receptor beta chain. The sample holds a few counts of this clonotype. No antigen is known for it. No quality values exist for individual bases; no much larger clone is one base distant. The sample is drawn from a study of regulatory T cells in long-lasting Graves disease (dated by TCRdb to the early 2020s). Background on the whole study: Newly diagnosed Graves' disease patients had taken antithyroid drugs for less than 3 months. Patients with persistent Graves' disease were compared with patients with newly diagnosed Graves' disease using TCR sequencing and RNA sequencing of peripheral blood. The study was registered as a clinical trial and conducted in China. A total of about 33 samples were covered by TCR sequencing, comprising some 13 persistent and around 20 newly diagnosed Graves' disease patients.

The sample's time point label, in plain terms: newly diagnosed GD, antithyroid drugs for less than 3 months. RNA was extracted from PBMCs in TRIzol for both TCR sequencing and RNA sequencing. Graves' disease was diagnosed according to American Thyroid Association guidelines. Patients for the study were recruited at an endocrinology department in Xi'an, China. From each patient, roughly 9 milliliters of peripheral blood was collected into an EDTA anticoagulant tube. Ficoll Paque Plus density gradient separation was used to isolate PBMCs, and no additional T cell sorting was done. An Agilent 2100 Bioanalyzer and agarose gel were used to check RNA quality, and a NanoDrop 2000 was used to measure RNA concentration. What the work shows at the level of the full study, not this receptor alone: Compared with newly diagnosed patients, persistent Graves' disease patients had lower TCR Shannon entropy and fewer highly expanded clones, which suggests clonal expansion. The small sample size was acknowledged by the authors as a limitation that may reduce accuracy. Sequencing and analysis were limited to the TCR beta chain. Persistent disease showed preferential use of TRBV28, TRBJ1-2 and TRBJ2-5, whereas newly diagnosed disease favored TRBV20-1 and TRBJ2-1. A larger number of public clonotypes was shared among persistent patients (about 2,700) than among newly diagnosed patients (around 890). Peripheral blood alone was examined, since thyroid tissue, which constituted the primary lesion, could not be accessed.

Library prep was done by multiplex PCR. Reads for this sample came from an Illumina HiSeq 4000. iRepertoire HTBI primers and Arm-PCR amplification of CDR3 regions were used to construct TCR beta libraries. Gel purification was performed on PCR products prior to sequencing. Regarding the original processing steps: A total of 62 TRBV and some 15 TRBJ segments were identified across samples and were used for gene usage analysis of CDR3 amino acid clonotypes. COPE and FqMerger were used to merge the filtered high-quality paired reads into contigs. BLAST was used to align contigs to the IMGT TRBV, TRBD and TRBJ reference genes, and CDR3 was defined following IMGT. Any clonotype with a frequency above 0.1% was classified as a highly expanded clone. Repertoire diversity was measured by Shannon entropy, and V-J evenness by the Gini coefficient. Clonotypes shared by more than one individual were considered public. TCRdb reran the public reads through fastp at Q25 and MiXCR, keeping productive beta chains. Rows are unified per CDR3 protein, each entry keeping the most common DNA and genes. The V and J calls reflect TCRdb's pipeline rather than the authors' work. In all, the sample holds under 800,000 distinct CDR3 sequences, and approximately 15% of those were seen once. About 17% of the sample rests with the top ten.

The trim is 9 bases for V and 8 bases for J, with a gap of 16 bases between the germline ends. From a lookup of the germline V gene, CDR1 and CDR2 are MNHNS and SASEGT. Spanning cysteine to phenylalanine, the CDR3 consists of 13 amino acids. Only the CDR3 DNA stays, 39 bases, in frame from base 1. This sample also belongs to another study, concerning T cells in Graves' hyperthyroidism and ophthalmopathy. The second paper further reports: A patient counted as having stable Graves' hyperthyroidism if no progression to ophthalmopathy occurred over 18 months of follow-up. The hyperthyroidism patients were between 18 and 65 years old and newly diagnosed, with a disease duration of less than 2 months. Any patient with an uncontrolled infection, another autoimmune disease, pregnancy or lactation was excluded. Diagnoses were based on clinical symptoms, serum thyroxine and TRAb, thyroid ultrasound and orbital computed tomography. A first-round RT-PCR of the TCR CDR3 used the HTBI primer set with the Qiagen OneStep RT-PCR kit. Most expanded thyroid clonotypes (frequency above 0.001) were also found in blood, which suggests that blood repertoires may mirror thyroid immune responses. A 13 V-J signature model separated ophthalmopathy from stable hyperthyroidism, with over 85% sensitivity and just under 84% specificity in cross-validation and 80%/75% in testing. In validation, the model predicted progression to ophthalmopathy with approximately 71% sensitivity and less than 80% specificity, a median of about 6 months before onset. To identify TCR V-J signatures that set the groups apart, the researchers used a discovery cohort of 100 patients, made up of 40 to 45 with Graves' ophthalmopathy and some 55 with stable Graves' hyperthyroidism. Prospective prediction of ophthalmopathy was tested in an independent validation cohort of under 20 hyperthyroidism patients and some 17 patients who later progressed to ophthalmopathy. The 100 discovery patients were randomly split 7:3 into training and test sets. In addition, the study compared T-cell repertoires in thyroid tissue and in blood from six Graves' hyperthyroidism patients. After blood sampling, hyperthyroidism patients were treated with methimazole at a starting dose of 30 mg daily, and ophthalmopathy patients were treated with high-dose intravenous methylprednisolone. The libraries were constructed in a second round of multiplex PCR and then size-selected and purified. The libraries were sequenced on an Illumina HiSeq2000 using paired-end 100 bp reads. SOAPnuke was used to process the raw data, with reads discarded if the reads contained adapters or uncalled bases, had a mean Phred below 15, or lacked an exact constant-primer or identifier match. COPE v1.2.5 was used to merge the high-quality paired reads, and each unique nucleotide sequence was defined as a clonotype. MiTCR v1.1 was used to align clonotypes to the IMGT TRBV, TRBD and TRBJ reference segments. The analysis was restricted to V-J combinations with a frequency above 0.0001, which together covered approximately 99% of the repertoires. A TCS score was defined as the ratio of F50 (clonal expansion) to E x V (chaos), with BLOSUM62-based TCRdist applied between CDR3 peptides within each V-J. Welch's t-statistics and random forest reduced around 520 V-J features to around 14, which were used in a naive Bayes classifier (R e1071). No statistical method was used to set the sample size in advance, and investigators knew the group allocation. TCR Vbeta CDR3 sequencing of some 140 peripheral blood samples (over 40 ophthalmopathy, 70 to 85 hyperthyroidism and some 17 progressor patients) is reported in the paper.

The chain uses TRBV6-1 and TRBJ1-4, with no reliable assignment of the D segment. Material: peripheral blood mononuclear cells (PBMCs), obtained at new diagnosis, from a patient treated with antithyroid drugs. The source of this sequence is a woman aged 25 to 39 with Graves disease. Donor details come from another sample of the same person, matched by shared clones. The nucleotide sequence is TGTGCCAGTATCGGAGGGTTTAGGGAAAAACTGTTTTTT. Translated, this gives CASIGGFREKLFF.